This TCR beta chain originates from a study of cytomegalovirus exposure and HLA in healthy donors. Broader study findings: The later analysis indicated that the majority of CMV-associated TCR beta chains appeared HLA-restricted.

As regards this clone: Its antigen is currently unknown.

The PCR employed 60 Vbeta primers together with 13 Jbeta primers. Methods used by the authors: The count from a later analysis was 65 million to 90 million unique TCR beta chains, around 10 million of them shared. TCRdb's copy holds only in-frame clones and misses some; the assay was immunoSEQ multiplex PCR. V and J calls and clone size are given by that table; D and trimming were obtained from the DNA. The data hold more than 250,000 clones, with roughly 90% observed a single time. The specimen was PBMCs. The receptor was isolated from a woman under 30 in good health and CMV-seronegative.

CDR3 sequence: CAWSLRGYSPLHF. In DNA, the CDR3 is TGTGCCTGGAGTCTGAGGGGGTATTCACCCCTCCACTTT. The chain combines TRBV30 with TRBJ1-6, with D perhaps matching TRBD1 (6 bases). The V end was cut by 2 bases, the J end by 8 bases, with 10 bases between. Germline-derived CDR1 and CDR2 are GTSNPN and SVGIG (reference sequence). CDR3 length equals 13 residues.